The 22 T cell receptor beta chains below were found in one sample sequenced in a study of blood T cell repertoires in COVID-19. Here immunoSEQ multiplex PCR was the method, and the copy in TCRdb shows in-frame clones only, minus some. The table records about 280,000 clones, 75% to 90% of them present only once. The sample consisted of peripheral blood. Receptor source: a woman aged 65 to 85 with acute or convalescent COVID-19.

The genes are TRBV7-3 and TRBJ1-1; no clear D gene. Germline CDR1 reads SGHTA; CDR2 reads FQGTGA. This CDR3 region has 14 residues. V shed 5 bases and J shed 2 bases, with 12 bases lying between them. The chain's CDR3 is CASSLTASNTEAFF. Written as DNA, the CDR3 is TGTGCCAGCAGCCTTACAGCAAGTAACACTGAAGCTTTCTTT.

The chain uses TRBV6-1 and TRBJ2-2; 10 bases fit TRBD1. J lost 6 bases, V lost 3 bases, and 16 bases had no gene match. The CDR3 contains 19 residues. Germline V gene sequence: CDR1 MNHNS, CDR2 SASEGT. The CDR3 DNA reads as TGTGCCAGCAGTGACCGGGACAGGGGAGGGGGTAGAGGCGCCGGGGAGCTGTTTTTT. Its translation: CASSDRDRGGGRGAGELFF.

CDR3 sequence (DNA): TGTGCCAGCAGCCAAGACGGGGAAGCTTTCTTT. Amino acid sequence: CASSQDGEAFF. The chain uses TRBV7-3 and TRBJ1-1; no clear D gene. The CDR3 covers 11 residues. Germline loops: CDR1 SGHTA, CDR2 FQGTGA. V was cut by 5 bases and J by 8 bases, with 9 bases left in between.

CDR3 nucleotides: TGTGCCAGCAGCTCCACGCACAGGCCTGGGGCCAACGTCCTGACTTTC. Translated, it gives CASSSTHRPGANVLTF. The V gene is TRBV9, the J gene TRBJ2-6; weak D call: TRBD1 (5 bases). Trimming took 4 bases from V and 2 from J, leaving 13 bases between them. Germline lookup yields CDR1 SGDLS and CDR2 YYNGEE. The CDR3 consists of 16 residues.

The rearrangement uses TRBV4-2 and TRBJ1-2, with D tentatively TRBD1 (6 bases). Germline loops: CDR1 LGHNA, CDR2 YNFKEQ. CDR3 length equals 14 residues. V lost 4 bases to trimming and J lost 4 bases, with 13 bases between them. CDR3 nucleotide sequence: TGTGCCAGCAGCCGCCGACAGGAGGCCTATGGCTACACCTTC. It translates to CASSRRQEAYGYTF.

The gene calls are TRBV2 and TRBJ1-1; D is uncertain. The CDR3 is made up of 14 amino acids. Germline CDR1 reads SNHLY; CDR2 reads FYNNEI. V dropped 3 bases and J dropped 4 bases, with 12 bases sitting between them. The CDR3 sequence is CASSDTGIGTEAFF. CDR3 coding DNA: TGTGCCAGCAGTGATACCGGGATCGGCACTGAAGCTTTCTTT.

The CDR3 DNA sequence: TGTGCCAGCAGCTCTCGGGCAGGCGAGGGTGGCTACACCTTC. It codes for CASSSRAGEGGYTF. V is TRBV7-8 and J is TRBJ1-2; the D is unclear. Trimming shortened V by 4 bases and J by 7 bases, and 16 bases separated the two germline ends. Germline V CDR1 and CDR2: SGHVS, FQNEAQ. The CDR3 is 14 amino acids. The full variable domain, in which reference TRBV7-8 and TRBJ1-2 provide the parts outside the CDR3, is GAGVSQSPRYKVAKRGQDVALRCDPISGHVSLFWYQQALGQGPEFLTYFQNEAQLDKSGLPSDRFFAERPEGSVSTLKIQRTQQEDSAVYLCASSSRAGEGGYTFGSGTRLTVV.

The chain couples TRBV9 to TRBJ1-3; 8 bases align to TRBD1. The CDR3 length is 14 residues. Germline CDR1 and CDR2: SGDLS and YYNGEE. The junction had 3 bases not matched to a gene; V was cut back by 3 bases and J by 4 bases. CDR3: CASSATGGGNTIYF. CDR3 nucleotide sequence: TGTGCCAGCAGCGCCACAGGGGGAGGAAACACCATATATTTT. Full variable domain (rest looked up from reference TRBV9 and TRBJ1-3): DSGVTQTPKHLITATGQRVTLRCSPRSGDLSVYWYQQSLDQGLQFLIQYYNGEERAKGNILERFSAQQFPDLHSELNLSSLELGDSALYFCASSATGGGNTIYFGEGSWLTVV.

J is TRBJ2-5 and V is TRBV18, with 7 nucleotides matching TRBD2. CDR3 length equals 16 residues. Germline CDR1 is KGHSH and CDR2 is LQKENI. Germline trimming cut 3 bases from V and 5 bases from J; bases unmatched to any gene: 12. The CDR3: CASSPRAPGGGETQYF. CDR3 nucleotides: TGTGCCAGCTCACCGAGGGCCCCCGGCGGGGGTGAGACCCAGTACTTC.

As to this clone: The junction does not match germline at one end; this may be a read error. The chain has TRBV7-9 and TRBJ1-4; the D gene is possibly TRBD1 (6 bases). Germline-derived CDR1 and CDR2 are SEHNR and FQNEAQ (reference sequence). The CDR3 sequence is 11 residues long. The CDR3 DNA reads TGTGCCAGCAGCTTAGAGGACAGCCTATATTTT. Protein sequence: CASSLEDSLYF.

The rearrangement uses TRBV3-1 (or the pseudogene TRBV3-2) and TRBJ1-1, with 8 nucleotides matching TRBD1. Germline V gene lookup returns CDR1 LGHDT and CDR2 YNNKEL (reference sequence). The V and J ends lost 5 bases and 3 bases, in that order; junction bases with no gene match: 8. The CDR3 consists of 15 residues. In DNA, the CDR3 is TGTGCCAGCAGCTTCACAGGGGGTGGGTACACTGAAGCTTTCTTT. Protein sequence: CASSFTGGGYTEAFF.

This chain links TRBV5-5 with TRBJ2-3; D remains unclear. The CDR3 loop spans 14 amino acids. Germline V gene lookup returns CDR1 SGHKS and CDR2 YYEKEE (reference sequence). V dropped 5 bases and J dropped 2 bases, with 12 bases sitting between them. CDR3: CASRLPGPTDTQYF. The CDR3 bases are TGTGCCAGCAGACTCCCGGGTCCCACAGATACGCAGTATTTT.

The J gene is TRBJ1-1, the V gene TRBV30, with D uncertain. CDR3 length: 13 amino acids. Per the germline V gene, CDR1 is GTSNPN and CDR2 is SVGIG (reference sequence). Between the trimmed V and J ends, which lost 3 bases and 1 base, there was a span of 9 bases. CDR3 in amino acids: CAWRQPKNTEAFF. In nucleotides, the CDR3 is TGTGCCTGGAGACAACCGAAGAACACTGAAGCTTTCTTT.

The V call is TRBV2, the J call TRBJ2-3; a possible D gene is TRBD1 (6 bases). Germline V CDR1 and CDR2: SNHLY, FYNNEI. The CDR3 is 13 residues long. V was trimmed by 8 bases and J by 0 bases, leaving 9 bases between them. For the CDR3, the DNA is TGTGCCAGCGGACAGCTTAGCACAGATACGCAGTATTTT. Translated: CASGQLSTDTQYF.

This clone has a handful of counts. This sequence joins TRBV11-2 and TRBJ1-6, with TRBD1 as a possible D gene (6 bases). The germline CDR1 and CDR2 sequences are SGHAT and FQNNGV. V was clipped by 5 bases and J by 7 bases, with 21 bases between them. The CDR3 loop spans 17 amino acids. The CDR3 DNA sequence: TGTGCCAGCAGCCCACCTTCTGGGCAGGGGTGGAATTCACCCCTCCACTTT. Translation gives CASSPPSGQGWNSPLHF.

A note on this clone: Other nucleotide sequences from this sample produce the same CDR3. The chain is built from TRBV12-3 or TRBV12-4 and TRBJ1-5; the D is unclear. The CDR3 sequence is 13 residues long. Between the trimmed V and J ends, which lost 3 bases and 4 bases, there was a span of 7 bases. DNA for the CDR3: TGTGCCAGCAGTTTGGGCAGTAATCAGCCCCAGCATTTT. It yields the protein CASSLGSNQPQHF.

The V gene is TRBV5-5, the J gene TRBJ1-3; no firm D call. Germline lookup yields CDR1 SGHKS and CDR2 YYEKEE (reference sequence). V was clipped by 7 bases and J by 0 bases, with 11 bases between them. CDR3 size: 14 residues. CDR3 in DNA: TGTGCCAGCGTAGACACTCACTCTGGAAACACCATATATTTT. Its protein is CASVDTHSGNTIYF.

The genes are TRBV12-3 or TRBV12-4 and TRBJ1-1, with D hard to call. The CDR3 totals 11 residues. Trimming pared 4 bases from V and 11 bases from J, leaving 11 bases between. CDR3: CASSSPARAFF. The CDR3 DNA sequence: TGTGCCAGCAGTTCCCCGGCGAGGGCTTTCTTT.

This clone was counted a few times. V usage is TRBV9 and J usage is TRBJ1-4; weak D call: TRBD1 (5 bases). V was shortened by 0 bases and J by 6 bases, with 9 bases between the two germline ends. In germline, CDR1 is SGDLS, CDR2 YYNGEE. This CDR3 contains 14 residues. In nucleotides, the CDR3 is TGTGCCAGCAGCGTAGAGGCCAGGGATGAAAAACTGTTTTTT. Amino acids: CASSVEARDEKLFF. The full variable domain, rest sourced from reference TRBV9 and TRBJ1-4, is DSGVTQTPKHLITATGQRVTLRCSPRSGDLSVYWYQQSLDQGLQFLIQYYNGEERAKGNILERFSAQQFPDLHSELNLSSLELGDSALYFCASSVEARDEKLFFGSGTQLSVL.

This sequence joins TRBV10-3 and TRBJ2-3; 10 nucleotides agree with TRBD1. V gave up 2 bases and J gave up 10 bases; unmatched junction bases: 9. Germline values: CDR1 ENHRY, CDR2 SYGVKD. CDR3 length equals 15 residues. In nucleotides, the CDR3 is TGTGCCATCAGTGAGGCCCGGGACAGGGGCGGATCGCAGTATTTT. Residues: CAISEARDRGGSQYF.

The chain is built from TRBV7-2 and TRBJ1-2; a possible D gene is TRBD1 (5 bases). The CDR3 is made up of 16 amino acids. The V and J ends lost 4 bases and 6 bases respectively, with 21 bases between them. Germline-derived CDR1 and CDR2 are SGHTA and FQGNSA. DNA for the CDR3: TGTGCCAGCAGCTCAGGTGGGGCGCTAACTATGAATGGCTACACCTTC. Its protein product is CASSSGGALTMNGYTF.

The chain's CDR3 is CSAPWGAEAFF. For the CDR3, the DNA is TGCAGTGCCCCTTGGGGGGCTGAAGCTTTCTTT. The rearrangement links TRBV20-1 to TRBJ1-1, with a weak D call TRBD1 (5 bases). Germline CDR1 and CDR2: DFQATT and SNEGSKA (reference sequence). The CDR3 sequence is 11 residues long. The V end lost 6 bases, the J end lost 6 bases, and 11 bases lay between the germline ends.